This T cell receptor beta chain stems from a study of T cells in Graves' hyperthyroidism and ophthalmopathy. The CDR3 covers 15 residues. In germline, CDR1 is SNHLY, CDR2 FYNNEI. Between the trimmed V and J ends, which lost 5 bases and 6 bases, there was a span of 17 bases. Researchers amplified the TCR beta CDR3 regions from RNA transcripts. An initial round of RT-PCR targeting the TCR CDR3 relied on the HTBI primer set. From the multiplex PCR reads, TCRdb called clonotypes with MiXCR, one entry per CDR3 protein. The data hold hundreds of thousands of distinct CDR3 sequences, with approximately 15% observed a single time. At least ten counts were recorded for this clonotype.

The V call is TRBV2, the J call TRBJ1-5; possibly TRBD1 for D (5 bases). Sequencing input: blood. The sequence came from a young man with Graves' ophthalmopathy. The CDR3 reads CASSPFWGGAQPQHF. CDR3 bases: TGTGCCAGCAGTCCCTTTTGGGGGGGAGCTCAGCCCCAGCATTTT.